This T cell receptor (beta chain) stems from a study of cytomegalovirus exposure and HLA in healthy donors. Of note for this clone: Its specificity is unknown.

Each donor was nominally healthy when sampled (though unrecorded immune exposures were likely). Germline CDR1 reads MDHEN; CDR2 reads SYDVKM. V was trimmed by 0 bases and J by 8 bases, leaving 7 bases between them. The CDR3 is 12 residues long. Study-wide findings and caveats: Analyses of presence/absence relied on an assumption of roughly uniform sequencing depth across donors. Immune exposure data for these donors was limited to CMV serostatus.

PCR used 60 Vbeta primers and 13 Jbeta primers. Assay used: immunoSEQ multiplex PCR; TCRdb lists only in-frame clones, some missing. The sample has approximately 110,000 clones; about four fifths are singletons. The TCR sequence derives from a man in his thirties or forties in good health and CMV-seropositive. This chain joins TRBV28 and TRBJ1-2, with D uncertain. The source material was PBMCs. The CDR3 region is CASSLWPGGYTF. CDR3 bases: TGTGCCAGCAGTTTATGGCCGGGGGGCTACACCTTC.